Each of the 21 T cell receptor beta chains below was sequenced from the same sample in a study of T-cell memory formation after mild COVID-19. MiXCR, applied by TCRdb to the 5' RACE reads, yields one record per CDR3 protein. The data show about 320,000 distinct CDR3 sequences, 13% to 15% seen once. The sample taken for sequencing was PBMCs or a T cell subset sorted from them (not recorded which). The receptors shown here come from a man between 18 and 29 years old who had mild COVID-19 (a few samples of this study predate the infection). Cell type and time point are not known.

The chain recombines TRBV6-2 or TRBV6-3 with TRBJ2-5; 9 bases line up with TRBD2. The CDR3 is 14 amino acids. CDR1 and CDR2 from the germline V gene are MNHEY and SVGEGT. Trimming cost V 6 bases and J 5 bases; bases outside gene matches: 7. The CDR3 sequence is CASSKRGAGETQYF. In nucleotides, the CDR3 is TGTGCCAGCAGCAAGCGGGGGGCCGGGGAGACCCAGTACTTC.

The chain employs TRBV30 and TRBJ2-7; D gene ambiguous. The V gene lost 3 bases and the J gene lost 6 bases, with 9 bases spanning the gap. CDR3 length: 11 residues. The germline V gene encodes CDR1 GTSNPN and CDR2 SVGIG (reference sequence). This CDR3 reads CAWSGFGEQYF. The CDR3 coding sequence is TGTGCCTGGAGCGGGTTTGGCGAGCAGTACTTC.

The chain recombines TRBV2 with TRBJ2-2, with D uncertain. The CDR3 covers 16 residues. Germline CDR1 is SNHLY and CDR2 is FYNNEI. V shed 6 bases and J shed 6 bases, with 20 bases lying between them. CDR3 sequence: CASSANYALGAGELFF. DNA of the CDR3: TGTGCCAGCAGCGCCAATTACGCCCTCGGCGCCGGGGAGCTGTTTTTT.

Comments on this clonotype: Germline and junction disagree at one end, which may indicate a read error. This chain connects TRBV11-2 to TRBJ2-3; 8 nucleotides agree with TRBD2. The CDR3 covers 15 residues. CDR1 SGHAT and CDR2 FQNNGV come from the germline V gene. CDR3 region: CASSPPGTRGDKQYF. For the CDR3, the DNA is TGTGCCAGCAGCCCGCCCGGGACTAGGGGGGATAAGCAGTATTTT.

This clonotype has more than one count but fewer than ten. The chain combines TRBV5-6 with TRBJ2-7; 7 bases line up with TRBD1. V lost 2 bases to trimming and J lost 6 bases; unmatched junction nucleotides: 5. The CDR3 consists of 13 residues. Germline lookup yields CDR1 SGHDT and CDR2 YYEEEE. DNA of the CDR3: TGTGCCAGCAGCTTAAAGAGGGGGCCCGAGCAGTACGTC. Translating it yields CASSLKRGPEQYV.

This clonotype has more than one count but fewer than ten. DNA for the CDR3: TGTGCCAGCTCCTTACGGACCAACACTGAAGCTTTCTTT. The encoded protein is CASSLRTNTEAFF. The chain links TRBV6-2 or TRBV6-3 to TRBJ1-1, with D hard to call. V lost 8 bases and J lost 2, with 12 bases in between. CDR3 size: 13 residues. Germline V gives CDR1 MNHEY, CDR2 SVGEGT.

This sequence joins TRBV6-5 and TRBJ2-5; D perhaps matches TRBD2 (8 bases). This CDR3 is 16 amino acids long. Trimming shortened V by 6 bases and J by 5 bases, and 22 bases separated the two germline ends. Germline V gene sequence: CDR1 MNHEY, CDR2 SVGAGI. CDR3 amino acids: CASSQRGTVGWETQYF. DNA of the CDR3: TGTGCCAGCAGCCAGCGGGGGACAGTTGGGTGGGAGACCCAGTACTTC.

The sample holds a few counts of this clonotype. This chain joins TRBV7-8 and TRBJ1-1; no reliable D call. CDR1 and CDR2 from the germline V gene are SGHVS and FQNEAQ. Between the trimmed V and J ends, which lost 3 bases and 2 bases, there was a span of 10 bases. This CDR3 comprises 14 residues. The CDR3 sequence: CASSLPLANTEAFF. CDR3 DNA: TGTGCCAGCAGCTTGCCGTTGGCTAACACTGAAGCTTTCTTT.

The V call is TRBV14, the J call TRBJ1-4; unclear D gene. Trimming shortened V by 8 bases and J by 4 bases, and 5 bases separated the two germline ends. This CDR3 comprises 11 residues. CDR1 is SGHDN and CDR2 is FVKESK in the germline V gene. This CDR3 is CASHNNEKLFF. In DNA, the CDR3 is TGTGCCAGCCACAATAATGAAAAACTGTTTTTT. The full variable domain, completed using reference TRBV14 and TRBJ1-4, is EAGVTQFPSHSVIEKGQTVTLRCDPISGHDNLYWYRRVMGKEIKFLLHFVKESKQDESGMPNNRFLAERTGGTYSTLKVQPAELEDSGVYFCASHNNEKLFFGSGTQLSVL.

The chain joins TRBV2 to TRBJ2-7, with D maybe TRBD2 (5 bases). The CDR3 loop spans 14 amino acids. The V end was cut by 6 bases, the J end by 2 bases, with 14 bases between. Germline lookup yields CDR1 SNHLY and CDR2 FYNNEI. The CDR3 is CASRDRGFAYEQYF. The CDR3 bases are TGTGCCAGCAGAGACCGAGGGTTCGCCTACGAGCAGTACTTC.

V usage is TRBV4-2 and J usage is TRBJ2-5; no firm D call. Germline V gene sequence: CDR1 LGHNA, CDR2 YNFKEQ. The V gene lost 6 bases and the J gene lost 2 bases, with 13 bases spanning the gap. The CDR3 length is 14 residues. The CDR3 sequence is CASSPPGPQETQYF. The CDR3 bases are TGTGCCAGCAGTCCACCAGGACCGCAAGAGACCCAGTACTTC.

This clonotype was picked up a small number of times. The chain has TRBV27 and TRBJ2-7; no reliable D call. The CDR3 has 13 amino acids. Deletions cut 2 bases from V and 1 base from J, with 6 bases between. The germline V gene has CDR1 MNHEY and CDR2 SMNVEV (reference sequence). For the CDR3, the DNA is TGTGCCAGCAGTTTAAGGATTTCCTACGAGCAGTACTTC. Its translation: CASSLRISYEQYF.

This clonotype was seen a handful of times. The chain couples TRBV10-3 to TRBJ1-1; D remains ambiguous. The V end lost 6 bases, the J end lost 5 bases, and 13 bases lay between the germline ends. The CDR3 covers 13 residues. Germline-derived CDR1 and CDR2 are ENHRY and SYGVKD. DNA of the CDR3: TGTGCCATCAGGAAGGACGCGAAAACTGAAGCTTTCTTT. This gives the protein CAIRKDAKTEAFF.

The chain recombines TRBV4-1 with TRBJ1-2; D is uncertain. Trimming pared 0 bases from V and 4 bases from J, leaving 12 bases between. Per germline, CDR1 MGHRA and CDR2 YSYEKL. This CDR3 is 15 amino acids long. The CDR3 region is CASSQDVVQSYGYTF. In nucleotides, the CDR3 is TGCGCCAGCAGCCAAGATGTGGTACAGTCCTATGGCTACACCTTC.

The V call is TRBV12-3 or TRBV12-4, the J call TRBJ1-6; no clear D. The CDR3 is 16 residues long. Deletions cut 3 bases from V and 3 bases from J, with 12 bases between. The CDR3 reads CASSFLVPNYNSPLHF. The CDR3, as DNA: TGTGCCAGCAGTTTCTTGGTGCCTAACTATAATTCACCCCTCCACTTT.

In this sample, this clonotype turned up a few times. The chain has TRBV29-1 and TRBJ1-3; D is perhaps TRBD1 (6 bases). The CDR3 loop spans 12 amino acids. V lost 7 bases, J lost 1 base, and 8 bases lay in between. The V gene's germline CDR1 is SQVTM and CDR2 ANQGSEA. The CDR3 sequence: CSGGTSGNTIYF. Here the CDR3 DNA reads TGCAGCGGCGGGACATCTGGAAACACCATATATTTT.

This clonotype was observed a few times. The chain uses TRBV12-3 or TRBV12-4 and TRBJ1-2, with 8 bases that match TRBD1. Trimming took 2 bases from V and 0 from J; bases not matched to a gene: 11. This CDR3 comprises 18 residues. The CDR3 loop is CASSLNGWQGATNYGYTF. The CDR3 DNA follows: TGTGCCAGCAGTTTAAATGGGTGGCAGGGGGCGACTAACTATGGCTACACCTTC.

J is TRBJ1-6 and V is TRBV10-3; TRBD1 matches at 10 bases. CDR3 length: 15 residues. Germline CDR1 reads ENHRY; CDR2 reads SYGVKD. V was pared by 2 bases and J by 8 bases, with 3 bases of the junction left unmatched. This chain's CDR3 is CAISELGTGDSPLHF. CDR3 DNA: TGTGCCATCAGTGAGCTCGGGACAGGGGATTCACCCCTCCACTTT.

V and J are TRBV4-1 and TRBJ1-1; possibly TRBD1 for D (5 bases). Germline lookup yields CDR1 MGHRA and CDR2 YSYEKL. The CDR3 spans 15 residues. Deletions cut 1 base from V and 1 base from J, with 10 bases between. The DNA of the CDR3 is TGCGCCAGCAGCCAAGGCTCAGGGACGAACACTGAAGCTTTCTTT. This encodes CASSQGSGTNTEAFF.

As DNA, the CDR3 is TGCGCCAGCAGCTTGTCAATATCGAACACTGAAGCTTTCTTT. Translation gives CASSLSISNTEAFF. The chain is built from TRBV5-1 and TRBJ1-1; D gene unclear. The CDR3 contains 14 residues. V shed 1 base and J shed 1 base, with 8 bases lying between them. Germline V gene sequence: CDR1 SGHRS, CDR2 YFSETQ.

A few counts support this clonotype. This chain uses TRBV6-5 with TRBJ2-5, with D perhaps assigned TRBD1 or TRBD2 (5 bases each). Per germline, CDR1 MNHEY and CDR2 SVGAGI. This CDR3 spans 14 amino acids. V was shortened by 2 bases and J by 4 bases, with 11 bases between the two germline ends. The CDR3 sequence: CASSYGGRPETQYF. The CDR3 region has the DNA TGTGCCAGCAGTTACGGGGGTAGGCCAGAGACCCAGTACTTC.